The 6 T cell receptor beta chains below come from one sample, sequenced in a study of blood T cell repertoires in COVID-19. TCRdb's table, derived via immunoSEQ multiplex PCR, lists solely in-frame clones and lacks some. Here the sample spans about 380,000 clones, roughly 84% being singletons. Sequencing was performed on PBMCs or T cells enriched from blood (not recorded which). These receptor sequences come from a young woman who had recovered from COVID-19.

The chain recombines TRBV11-2 with TRBJ1-1, with 8 bases lining up with TRBD1. Germline V lookup: CDR1 SGHAT, CDR2 FQNNGV. With 4 bases clipped from V and 4 bases from J, the junction kept 2 bases outside the gene matches. The CDR3 covers 13 residues. The chain's CDR3 is CASSSDRGTEAFF. CDR3 sequence (DNA): TGTGCCAGCAGCTCCGACAGGGGCACTGAAGCTTTCTTT.

CDR3 bases: TGTGCCAGCACCCCTACCCCGACATCCTACGAGCAGTACTTC. Protein product: CASTPTPTSYEQYF. The V gene is TRBV6-6, the J gene TRBJ2-7, with D uncertain. V was cut by 7 bases and J by 1 base, with 14 bases left in between. The germline CDR1 and CDR2 sequences are MNHNY and SVGAGI (reference sequence). The CDR3 extends over 14 amino acids.

The chain couples TRBV11-2 to TRBJ2-2, with D maybe TRBD2 (6 bases). The length of the CDR3 is 15 residues. Trimming cost V 3 bases and J 1 base, with 9 bases left between them. Germline V gives CDR1 SGHAT, CDR2 FQNNGV. In nucleotides, the CDR3 is TGTGCCAGCAGCTTCTTAGCGGAGAACACCGGGGAGCTGTTTTTT. It encodes CASSFLAENTGELFF.

The chain combines TRBV30 with TRBJ2-3; 7 nucleotides line up with TRBD2. Germline CDR1 is GTSNPN and CDR2 is SVGIG (reference sequence). V trimming: 0 bases; J trimming: 2 bases; junction bases outside the gene matches: 11. This CDR3 is built from 17 residues. This CDR3 reads CAWSVTKEAGSTDTQYF. CDR3 in DNA: TGTGCCTGGAGTGTCACCAAGGAAGCGGGGTCCACAGATACGCAGTATTTT.

This clone was found a few times. CDR3 region: CASSRGQEGYGYTF. CDR3 sequence (DNA): TGTGCCAGCAGCAGAGGACAGGAGGGCTATGGCTACACCTTC. The chain links TRBV5-8 to TRBJ1-2; 7 bases align to TRBD1. Germline CDR1 SGHTS, CDR2 YDEGEE. Trimming cost V 4 bases and J 4 bases; bases outside gene matches: 7. The CDR3 consists of 14 residues.

This rearrangement joins TRBV27 to TRBJ2-1; TRBD2 is a possible D gene (7 bases). Germline CDR1 and CDR2: MNHEY and SMNVEV (reference sequence). The CDR3 sequence is 15 residues long. With 2 bases removed from V and 5 bases from J, the gap between germline ends came to 13 bases. The CDR3 is CASSLVRGGDNEQFF. In nucleotides, the CDR3 is TGTGCCAGCAGTTTAGTAAGGGGGGGGGACAATGAGCAGTTCTTC.